This T cell receptor (beta chain) was recorded in a study of cytomegalovirus exposure and HLA in healthy donors. This clone occurred a few times. This CDR3 has 14 amino acids. Germline V gene data show CDR1 as SGDLS and CDR2 as YYNGEE. Deletions cut 7 bases from V and 2 bases from J, with 13 bases between. PCR amplification relied on 60 Vbeta primers (plus 13 Jbeta primers). Libraries were prepared by immunoSEQ multiplex PCR; TCRdb keeps only in-frame clonotypes and omits some of them. The repertoire includes 200,000 to 250,000 clones, about two thirds of them detected once, and roughly 2.5% sits in the top ten.

Sequenced input: PBMCs. The sequence derives from a middle-aged man in good health and CMV-seropositive. The chain couples TRBV9 to TRBJ1-3; no reliable D call. CDR3 loop: CASSGGRAGNTIYF. The CDR3 nucleotides read TGTGCCAGCTCCGGAGGGAGGGCTGGAAACACCATATATTTT.